Shown below are 18 T cell receptor beta chains from a single sample sequenced in a study of cytomegalovirus exposure and HLA in healthy donors. Method: immunoSEQ multiplex PCR; TCRdb's copy keeps in-frame clones and lacks some. The sample has about 260,000 clones, about 92% seen once. The sequencing sample was made of PBMCs. Receptors were obtained from a woman under 40 in good health and CMV-seronegative.

This chain uses TRBV27 with TRBJ2-1; 7 bases are a match to TRBD2. The trim removed 5 bases at V and 6 bases at J, leaving 16 bases unmatched. CDR1 and CDR2 (germline): MNHEY, SMNVEV (reference sequence). The CDR3 is made up of 17 amino acids. CDR3 loop: CASSPLSGPPSLNEQFF. The CDR3 region has the DNA TGTGCCAGCAGTCCCCTTAGCGGGCCCCCCTCACTCAATGAGCAGTTCTTC.

V and J are TRBV9 and TRBJ1-2; D gene unclear. The CDR3 length is 17 residues. The V end lost 0 bases, the J end lost 4 bases, and 19 bases lay between the germline ends. From germline, CDR1 is SGDLS and CDR2 YYNGEE. CDR3 coding DNA: TGTGCCAGCAGCGTAGGTTTCAGTGGGAGGGATGGCTATGGCTACACCTTC. Its protein is CASSVGFSGRDGYGYTF.

The rearrangement uses TRBV4-1 and TRBJ2-7; 8 bases agree with TRBD1. This CDR3 is built from 17 residues. Germline V gene sequence: CDR1 MGHRA, CDR2 YSYEKL. Trimming cost V 0 bases and J 4 bases; bases outside gene matches: 11. The chain's CDR3 is CASSQDPSSGQGYEQYF. The DNA for the CDR3 is TGCGCCAGCAGCCAAGACCCTTCGTCAGGACAGGGTTACGAGCAGTACTTC.

This clone has more than one count but fewer than ten. The J gene is TRBJ1-1, the V gene TRBV2; D gene unclear. With 3 bases removed from V and 3 bases from J, the gap between germline ends came to 8 bases. This CDR3 has 13 amino acids. CDR1 is SNHLY and CDR2 is FYNNEI in the germline V gene. CDR3 protein: CASSDSGYTEAFF. DNA of the CDR3: TGTGCCAGCAGTGACAGTGGGTACACTGAAGCTTTCTTT. The entire variable domain, with the rest obtained from reference TRBV2 and TRBJ1-1, is as follows: EPEVTQTPSHQVTQMGQEVILRCVPISNHLYFYWYRQILGQKVEFLVSFYNNEISEKSEIFDDQFSVERPDGSNFTLKIRSTKLEDSAMYFCASSDSGYTEAFFGQGTRLTVV.

The chain is built from TRBV27 and TRBJ2-3, with 14 bases aligning to TRBD2. Germline V lookup: CDR1 MNHEY, CDR2 SMNVEV (reference sequence). The CDR3 spans 18 residues. V lost 5 bases and J lost 6; bases outside the gene matches: 13. DNA for the CDR3: TGTGCCAGCAGTCCGCTGGGACTAGCGGGAGAGGGATCTGATACGCAGTATTTT. The encoded protein is CASSPLGLAGEGSDTQYF.

This chain joins TRBV28 and TRBJ2-7; D possibly corresponds to TRBD2 (5 bases). Per the germline V gene, CDR1 is MDHEN and CDR2 is SYDVKM. This CDR3 is built from 14 residues. The V end was cut by 8 bases, the J end by 2 bases, with 16 bases between. DNA for the CDR3: TGTGCCAGCGGTACGTTAGGGAGTACCTACGAGCAGTACTTC. It translates to CASGTLGSTYEQYF.

The chain uses TRBV10-2 and TRBJ1-3, with D unclear. The V gene's germline CDR1 is WSHSY and CDR2 SAAADI. The CDR3 spans 15 residues. Trimming took off 3 bases at V and 0 bases at J, with 9 bases between the two ends. Here the CDR3 DNA reads TGCGCCAGCAGTGATCCCGCAGGCTCTGGAAACACCATATATTTT. It is translated as CASSDPAGSGNTIYF.

For this clone: This clone may be a read error of a much larger clone one base away. This sequence joins TRBV7-9 and TRBJ2-7; 12 nucleotides match TRBD2. Germline assignment: CDR1 SEHNR and CDR2 FQNEAQ (reference sequence). V dropped 5 bases and J dropped 6; count of bases not matched to a gene: 5. The length of the CDR3 is 14 residues. The CDR3 region is CASSNGLAGFEQYF. The CDR3 DNA follows: TGTGCCAGCAGCAACGGACTAGCGGGATTCGAGCAGTACTTC.

This clone showed up just once. J is TRBJ2-5 and V is TRBV5-1; D is unclear. V lost 6 bases and J 4 bases, leaving 7 bases between the germline ends. CDR1 and CDR2 (germline): SGHRS, YFSETQ. The CDR3 consists of 11 residues. The CDR3 nucleotides read TGCGCCAGCAAATCTTCAGAGACCCAGTACTTC. This codes for CASKSSETQYF.

The V and J genes are TRBV14 and TRBJ2-3; TRBD2 agrees at 12 bases. Per the germline V gene, CDR1 is SGHDN and CDR2 is FVKESK. The J segment lost 1 base and the V segment lost 4 bases, leaving 9 bases of the junction unmatched. The length of the CDR3 is 18 residues. CDR3 loop: CASSLTVLAGGRTDTQYF. As DNA, the CDR3 is TGTGCCAGCAGCCTAACAGTTCTAGCGGGAGGGCGCACAGATACGCAGTATTTT.

The chain couples TRBV11-3 to TRBJ1-2, with 9 positions matching TRBD1. Germline trimming cut 0 bases from V and 9 bases from J; bases unmatched to any gene: 2. CDR3 length equals 13 residues. Germline V gene sequence: CDR1 SGHNT, CDR2 YENEEA. CDR3 residues: CASSLDGQGSYTF. In DNA, the CDR3 is TGTGCCAGCAGCTTAGATGGACAGGGGAGCTACACCTTC.

This clone was seen a handful of times. This chain joins TRBV5-1 and TRBJ2-2; tentatively, D is TRBD1 or TRBD2 (5 bases each). Trimming removed 0 bases from V and 5 bases from J, with 11 bases in between. Germline loops: CDR1 SGHRS, CDR2 YFSETQ. This CDR3 is 15 amino acids long. The CDR3 loop is CASSLGFWGTGELFF. The CDR3 DNA follows: TGCGCCAGCAGCTTGGGTTTTTGGGGGACCGGGGAGCTGTTTTTT.

V is TRBV21-1 and J is TRBJ2-2; the table's TRBD2 call for D was not verified on the DNA. TRBV21-1 is reported as a pseudogene. This CDR3 is built from 14 residues. The CDR3 spells CAVETSVNTGELFF. The CDR3 DNA sequence: TGTGCTGTAGAGACTAGCGTTAACACCGGGGAGCTGTTTTTT.

The V call is TRBV4-3, the J call TRBJ1-5, with D perhaps TRBD1 (5 bases). The CDR3 extends over 15 amino acids. Germline V lookup: CDR1 LGHNA, CDR2 YSLEER. Trimming shortened V by 0 bases and J by 6 bases, and 12 bases separated the two germline ends. CDR3 sequence (DNA): TGCGCCAGCAGCCAAGACCAAGGGGCGGGTCAGCCCCAGCATTTT. It specifies CASSQDQGAGQPQHF.

The chain joins TRBV28 to TRBJ2-7; 7 nucleotides agree with TRBD1. CDR1 and CDR2 from the germline V gene are MDHEN and SYDVKM. J was trimmed by 4 bases and V by 8 bases; bases with no gene match: 8. The CDR3 consists of 13 residues. The CDR3 coding sequence is TGTGCCAGCTACGAGACAGGGAAGTACGAGCAGTACTTC. Its translation: CASYETGKYEQYF.

V usage is TRBV6-5 and J usage is TRBJ2-2; the match to TRBD1 covers 8 bases. V gave up 5 bases and J gave up 6 bases; unmatched junction bases: 8. This CDR3 comprises 15 residues. Germline CDR1 reads MNHEY; CDR2 reads SVGAGI. The CDR3 coding sequence is TGTGCCAGCAGTAAAAGACAGGGGTTGGCCGGGGAGCTGTTTTTT. Translation: CASSKRQGLAGELFF.

V usage is TRBV5-1 and J usage is TRBJ2-3; a possible D gene is TRBD2 (6 bases). In germline, CDR1 is SGHRS, CDR2 YFSETQ. The V gene lost 3 bases and the J gene lost 2 bases, with 16 bases spanning the gap. This CDR3 region has 16 residues. CDR3 nucleotide sequence: TGCGCCAGCAGCTCGGGACTTGATAGGGTCACAGATACGCAGTATTTT. Its translation: CASSSGLDRVTDTQYF.

This chain joins TRBV7-2 and TRBJ2-3, with 8 bases that match TRBD2. V shed 5 bases and J 1 base; nucleotides not matched to a gene: 8. This CDR3 is 16 amino acids long. Germline V lookup: CDR1 SGHTA, CDR2 FQGNSA. The CDR3 protein is CASSPRAGVGTDTQYF. The DNA for the CDR3 is TGTGCCAGCAGCCCCCGAGCGGGAGTTGGCACAGATACGCAGTATTTT.